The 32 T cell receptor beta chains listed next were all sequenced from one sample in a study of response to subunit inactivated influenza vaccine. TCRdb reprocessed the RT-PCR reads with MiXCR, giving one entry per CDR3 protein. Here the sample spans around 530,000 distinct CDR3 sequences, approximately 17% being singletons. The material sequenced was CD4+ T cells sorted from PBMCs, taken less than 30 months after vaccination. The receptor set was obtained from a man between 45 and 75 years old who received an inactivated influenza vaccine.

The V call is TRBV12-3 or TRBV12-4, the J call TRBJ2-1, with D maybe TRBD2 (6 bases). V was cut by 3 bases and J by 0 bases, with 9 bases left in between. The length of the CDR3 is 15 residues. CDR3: CASSFVRGSYNEQFF. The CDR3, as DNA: TGTGCCAGCAGTTTTGTGCGGGGCTCCTACAATGAGCAGTTCTTC.

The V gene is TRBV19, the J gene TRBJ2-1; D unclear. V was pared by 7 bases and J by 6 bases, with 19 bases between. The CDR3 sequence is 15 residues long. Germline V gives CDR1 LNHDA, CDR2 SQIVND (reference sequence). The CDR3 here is CASNPPGVSSNEQFF. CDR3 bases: TGTGCCAGTAATCCCCCTGGGGTGTCATCCAATGAGCAGTTCTTC.

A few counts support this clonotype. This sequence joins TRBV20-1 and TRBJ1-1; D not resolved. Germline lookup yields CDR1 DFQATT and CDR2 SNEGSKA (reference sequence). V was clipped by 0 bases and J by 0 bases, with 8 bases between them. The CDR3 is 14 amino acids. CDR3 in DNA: TGCAGTGCTAGAGACGGCCGAATGAACACTGAAGCTTTCTTT. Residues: CSARDGRMNTEAFF.

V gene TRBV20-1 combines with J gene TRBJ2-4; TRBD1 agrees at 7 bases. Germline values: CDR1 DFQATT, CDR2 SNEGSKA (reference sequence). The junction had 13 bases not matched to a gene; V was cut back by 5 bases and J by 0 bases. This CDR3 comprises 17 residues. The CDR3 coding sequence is TGCAGTGCTGGGAACACAGGGGCTCCTCTAGCCAAAAACATTCAGTACTTC. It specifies CSAGNTGAPLAKNIQYF.

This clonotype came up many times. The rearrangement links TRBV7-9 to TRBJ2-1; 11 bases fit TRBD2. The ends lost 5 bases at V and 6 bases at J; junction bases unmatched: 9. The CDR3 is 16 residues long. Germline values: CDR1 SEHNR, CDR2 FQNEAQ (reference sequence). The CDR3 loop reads CASSNSGRAVGNEQFF. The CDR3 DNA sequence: TGTGCCAGCAGCAATAGCGGGAGGGCCGTTGGCAATGAGCAGTTCTTC.

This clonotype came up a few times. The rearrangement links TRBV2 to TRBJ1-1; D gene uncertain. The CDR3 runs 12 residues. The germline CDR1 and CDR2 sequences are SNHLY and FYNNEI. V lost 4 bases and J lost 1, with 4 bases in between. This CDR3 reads CASSGKNTEAFF. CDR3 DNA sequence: TGTGCCAGCAGTGGGAAGAACACTGAAGCTTTCTTT.

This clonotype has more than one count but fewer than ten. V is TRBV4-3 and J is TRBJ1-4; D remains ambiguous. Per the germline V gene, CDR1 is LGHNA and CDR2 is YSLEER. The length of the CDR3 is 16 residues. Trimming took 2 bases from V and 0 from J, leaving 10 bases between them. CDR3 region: CASSQQVLSTNEKLFF. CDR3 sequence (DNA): TGCGCCAGCAGCCAACAGGTCTTGTCAACTAATGAAAAACTGTTTTTT.

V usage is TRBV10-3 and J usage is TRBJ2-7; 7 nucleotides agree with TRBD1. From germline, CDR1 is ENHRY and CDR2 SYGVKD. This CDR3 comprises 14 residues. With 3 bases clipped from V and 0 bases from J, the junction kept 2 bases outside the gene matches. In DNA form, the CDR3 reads TGTGCCATCAGTGAAAGGGGGCTCTCCTACGAGCAGTACTTC. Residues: CAISERGLSYEQYF.

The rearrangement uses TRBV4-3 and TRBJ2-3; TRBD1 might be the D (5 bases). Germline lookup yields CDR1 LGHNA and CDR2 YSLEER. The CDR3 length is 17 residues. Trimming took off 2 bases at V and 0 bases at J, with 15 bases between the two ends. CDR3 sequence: CASSQIMRQSSTDTQYF. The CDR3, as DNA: TGCGCCAGCAGCCAAATCATGAGACAGTCCAGCACAGATACGCAGTATTTT.

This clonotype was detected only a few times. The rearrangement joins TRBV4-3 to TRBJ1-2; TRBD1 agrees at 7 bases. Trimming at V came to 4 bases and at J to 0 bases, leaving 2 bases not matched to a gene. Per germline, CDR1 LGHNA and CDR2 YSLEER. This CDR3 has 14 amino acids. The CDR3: CASSRGGPNYGYTF. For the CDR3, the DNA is TGCGCCAGCAGCCGAGGGGGCCCTAACTATGGCTACACCTTC.

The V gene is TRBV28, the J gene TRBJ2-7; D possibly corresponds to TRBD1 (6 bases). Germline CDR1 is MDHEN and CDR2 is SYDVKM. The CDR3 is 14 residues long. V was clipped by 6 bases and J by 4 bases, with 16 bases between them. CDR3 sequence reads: CASSPGQRLYEQYF. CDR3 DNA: TGTGCCAGCAGCCCCGGACAGAGATTATACGAGCAGTACTTC.

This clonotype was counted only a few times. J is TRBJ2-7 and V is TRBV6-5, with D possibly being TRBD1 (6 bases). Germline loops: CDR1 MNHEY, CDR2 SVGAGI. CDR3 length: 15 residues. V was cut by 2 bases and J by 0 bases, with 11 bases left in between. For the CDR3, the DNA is TGTGCCAGCAGTTACCTATCGGACAGCTCCTACGAGCAGTACTTC. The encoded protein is CASSYLSDSSYEQYF.

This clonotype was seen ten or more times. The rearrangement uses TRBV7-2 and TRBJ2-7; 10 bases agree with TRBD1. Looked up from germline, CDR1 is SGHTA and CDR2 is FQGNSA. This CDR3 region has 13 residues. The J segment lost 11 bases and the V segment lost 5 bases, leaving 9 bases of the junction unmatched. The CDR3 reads CASSPRDRGVKYF. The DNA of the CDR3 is TGTGCCAGCAGCCCCCGGGACAGGGGTGTGAAGTACTTC.

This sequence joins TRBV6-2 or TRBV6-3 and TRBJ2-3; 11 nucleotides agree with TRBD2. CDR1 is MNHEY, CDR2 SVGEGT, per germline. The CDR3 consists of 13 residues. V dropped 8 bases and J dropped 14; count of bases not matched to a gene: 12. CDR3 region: CASGFNSGGVSYF. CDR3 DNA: TGTGCCAGCGGCTTCAATAGCGGGGGGGTATCGTATTTT.

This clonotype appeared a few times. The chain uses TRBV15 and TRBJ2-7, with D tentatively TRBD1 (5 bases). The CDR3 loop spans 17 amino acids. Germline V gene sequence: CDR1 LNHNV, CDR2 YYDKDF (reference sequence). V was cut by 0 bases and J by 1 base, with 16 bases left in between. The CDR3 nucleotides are TGTGCCACCAGCAGAGATCAAGGGGCAGGATCGTCCTACGAGCAGTACTTC. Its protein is CATSRDQGAGSSYEQYF.

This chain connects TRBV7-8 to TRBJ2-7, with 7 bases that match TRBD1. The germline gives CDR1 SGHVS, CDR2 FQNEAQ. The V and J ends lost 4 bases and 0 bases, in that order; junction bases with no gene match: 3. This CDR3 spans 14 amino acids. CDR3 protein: CASSSQGLSYEQYF. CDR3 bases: TGTGCCAGCAGCTCACAGGGGCTCTCCTACGAGCAGTACTTC.

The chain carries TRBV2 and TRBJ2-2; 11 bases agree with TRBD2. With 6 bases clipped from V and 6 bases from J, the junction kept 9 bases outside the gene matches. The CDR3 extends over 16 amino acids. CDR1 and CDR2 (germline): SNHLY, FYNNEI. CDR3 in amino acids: CASRALLAGGPGELFF. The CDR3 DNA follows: TGTGCCAGCAGAGCCCTTCTAGCGGGGGGTCCCGGGGAGCTGTTTTTT. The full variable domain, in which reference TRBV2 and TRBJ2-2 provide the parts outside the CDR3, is EPEVTQTPSHQVTQMGQEVILRCVPISNHLYFYWYRQILGQKVEFLVSFYNNEISEKSEIFDDQFSVERPDGSNFTLKIRSTKLEDSAMYFCASRALLAGGPGELFFGEGSRLTVL.

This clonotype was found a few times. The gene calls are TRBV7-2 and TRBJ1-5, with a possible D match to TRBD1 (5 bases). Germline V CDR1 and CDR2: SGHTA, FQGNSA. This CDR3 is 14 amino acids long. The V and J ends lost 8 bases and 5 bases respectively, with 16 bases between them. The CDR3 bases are TGTGCCAGCGGCCTGAGGGGCGCGGATCAGCCCCAGCATTTT. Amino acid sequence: CASGLRGADQPQHF.

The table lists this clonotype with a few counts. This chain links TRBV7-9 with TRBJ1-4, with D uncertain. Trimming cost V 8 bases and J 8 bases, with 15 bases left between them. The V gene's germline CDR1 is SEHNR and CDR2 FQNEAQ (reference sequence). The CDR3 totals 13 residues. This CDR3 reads CASVGVPGEKLFF. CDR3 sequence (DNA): TGTGCCAGCGTGGGCGTCCCGGGGGAAAAACTGTTTTTT.

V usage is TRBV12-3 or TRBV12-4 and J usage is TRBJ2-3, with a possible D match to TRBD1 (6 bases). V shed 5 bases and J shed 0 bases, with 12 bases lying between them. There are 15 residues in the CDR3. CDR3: CASSKTGTSTDTQYF. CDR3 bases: TGTGCCAGCAGTAAGACAGGTACTAGCACAGATACGCAGTATTTT.

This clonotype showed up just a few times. The CDR3 is CASERDLQETQYF. DNA for the CDR3: TGTGCCAGCGAGCGGGACCTACAAGAGACCCAGTACTTC. The chain uses TRBV18 and TRBJ2-5; 7 bases are a match to TRBD2. CDR1 is KGHSH, CDR2 LQKENI, per germline. V was clipped by 8 bases and J by 2 bases; unmatched bases: 5. This CDR3 region has 13 residues.

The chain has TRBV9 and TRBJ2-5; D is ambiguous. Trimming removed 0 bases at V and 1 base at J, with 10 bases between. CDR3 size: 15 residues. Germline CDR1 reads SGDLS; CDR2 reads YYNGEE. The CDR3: CASSVGPSSQETQYF. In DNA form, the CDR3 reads TGTGCCAGCAGCGTAGGGCCGTCCTCCCAAGAGACCCAGTACTTC.

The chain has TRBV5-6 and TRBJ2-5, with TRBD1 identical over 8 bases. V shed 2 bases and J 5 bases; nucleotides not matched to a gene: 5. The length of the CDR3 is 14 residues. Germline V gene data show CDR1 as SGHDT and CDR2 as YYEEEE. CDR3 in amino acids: CASSLPGGAETQYF. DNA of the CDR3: TGTGCCAGCAGCTTACCAGGGGGCGCGGAGACCCAGTACTTC. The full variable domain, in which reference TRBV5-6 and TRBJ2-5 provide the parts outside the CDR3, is DAGVTQSPTHLIKTRGQQVTLRCSPKSGHDTVSWYQQALGQGPQFIFQYYEEEERQRGNFPDRFSGHQFPNYSSELNVNALLLGDSALYLCASSLPGGAETQYFGPGTRLLVL.

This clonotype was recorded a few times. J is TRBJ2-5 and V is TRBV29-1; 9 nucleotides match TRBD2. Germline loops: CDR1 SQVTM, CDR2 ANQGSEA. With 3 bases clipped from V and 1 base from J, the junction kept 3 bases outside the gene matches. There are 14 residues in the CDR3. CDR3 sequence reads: CSVERGGGQETQYF. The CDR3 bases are TGCAGCGTTGAGCGCGGGGGGGGCCAAGAGACCCAGTACTTC.

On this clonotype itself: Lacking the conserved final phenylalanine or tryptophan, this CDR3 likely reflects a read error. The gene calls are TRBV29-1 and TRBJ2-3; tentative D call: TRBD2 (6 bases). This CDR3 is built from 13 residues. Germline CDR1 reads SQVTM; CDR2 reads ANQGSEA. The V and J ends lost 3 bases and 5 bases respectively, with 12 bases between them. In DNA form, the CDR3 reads TGCAGCGTTGACACTAGCTTGGAAGATACGCAGTATTCT. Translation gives CSVDTSLEDTQYS.

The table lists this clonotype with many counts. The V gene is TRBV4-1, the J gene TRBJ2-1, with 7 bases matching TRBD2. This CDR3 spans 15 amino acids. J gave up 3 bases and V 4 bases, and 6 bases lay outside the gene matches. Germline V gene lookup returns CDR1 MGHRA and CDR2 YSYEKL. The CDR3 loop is CASSPGGLIYNEQFF. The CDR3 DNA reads TGCGCCAGCAGCCCGGGGGGACTTATCTACAATGAGCAGTTCTTC.

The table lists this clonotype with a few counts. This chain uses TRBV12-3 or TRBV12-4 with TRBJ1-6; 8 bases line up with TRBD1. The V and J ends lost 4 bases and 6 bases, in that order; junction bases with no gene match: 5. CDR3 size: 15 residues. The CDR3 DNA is TGTGCCAGCAGTTCAAGGACAGGGAGTAATTCACCCCTCCACTTT. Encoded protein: CASSSRTGSNSPLHF.

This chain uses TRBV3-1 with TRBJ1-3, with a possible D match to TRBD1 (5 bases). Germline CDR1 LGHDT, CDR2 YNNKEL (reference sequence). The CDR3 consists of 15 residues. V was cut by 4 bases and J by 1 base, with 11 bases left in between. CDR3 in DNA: TGTGCCAGCAGCCCCAGACAGTCTTCTGGAAACACCATATATTTT. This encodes CASSPRQSSGNTIYF.

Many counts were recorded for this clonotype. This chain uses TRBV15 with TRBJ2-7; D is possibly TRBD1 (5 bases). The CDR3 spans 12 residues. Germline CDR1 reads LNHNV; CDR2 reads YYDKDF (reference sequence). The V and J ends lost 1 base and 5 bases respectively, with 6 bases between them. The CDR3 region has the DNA TGTGCCACCAGCAGAGGCAGGGACGAGCAGTACTTC. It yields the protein CATSRGRDEQYF.

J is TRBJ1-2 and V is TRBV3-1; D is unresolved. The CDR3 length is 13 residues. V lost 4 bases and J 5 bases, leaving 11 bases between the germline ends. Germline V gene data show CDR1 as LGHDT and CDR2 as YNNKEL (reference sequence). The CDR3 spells CASSPQVSYGYTF. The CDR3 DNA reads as TGTGCCAGCAGCCCGCAAGTTAGTTATGGCTACACCTTC.

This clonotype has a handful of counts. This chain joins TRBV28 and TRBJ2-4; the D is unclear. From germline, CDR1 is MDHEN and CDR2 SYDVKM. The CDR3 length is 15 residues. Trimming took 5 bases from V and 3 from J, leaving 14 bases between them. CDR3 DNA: TGTGCCAGCAGTCCCCCGGGCTTGGGCAAAAACATTCAGTACTTC. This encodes CASSPPGLGKNIQYF.

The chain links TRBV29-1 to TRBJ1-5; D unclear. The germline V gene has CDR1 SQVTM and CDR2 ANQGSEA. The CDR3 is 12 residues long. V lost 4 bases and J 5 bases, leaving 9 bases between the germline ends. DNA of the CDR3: TGCAGCGTTGGGCTGCCTGATCAGCCCCAGCATTTT. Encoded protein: CSVGLPDQPQHF.